The rows below give T cell receptor beta chains drawn from one sample of a study of blood T cells in healthy people across ages. Each CDR3 protein gets one entry after TCRdb re-called the 5' RACE reads with MiXCR. Here the sample spans 1.5 million to 2 million distinct CDR3 sequences, around 48% being singletons. Sample: blood. The receptors originated from a woman aged 40 to 55 in good health. Both conserved end residues are part of each CDR3. D genes are given only for firm matches. Size tells how often a clone was seen (once, few, many) or the class of an expanded clone, and some rows leave it out.

clone size | J gene | V gene | CDR3 length | D gene | CDR3 DNA | CDR3 protein
NA | TRBJ1-2 | TRBV2 | 13 | TRBD1 | TGTGCCAGCAGTGCGGAGACAGGGGTCGGCTACACCTTC | CASSAETGVGYTF
NA | TRBJ2-5 | TRBV10-2 | 18 | TRBD2 | TGCGCCAGCAGTGAGTCCTCGGGACTAGCGGGGGTCCAAGAGACCCAGTACTTC | CASSESSGLAGVQETQYF
NA | TRBJ1-2 | TRBV6-2/TRBV6-3 | 15 | NA | TGTGCCAGCAGTCGCAGCGGGGTGGAGGATTATGGCTACACCTTC | CASSRSGVEDYGYTF
NA | TRBJ2-5 | TRBV11-2 | 15 | NA | TGTGCCAGCACCCAAGGACACAAGGGGTGGGAGACCCAGTACTTC | CASTQGHKGWETQYF
NA | TRBJ2-1 | TRBV25-1 | 12 | TRBD2 | TGTGCCAGCAGTACTAGCGCCAATGAGCAGTTCTTC | CASSTSANEQFF
few | TRBJ1-2 | TRBV7-8 | 14 | NA | TGTGCCAGCAGCGCGGGCTCGCGGGACTATGGCTACACCTTC | CASSAGSRDYGYTF
few | TRBJ2-5 | TRBV20-1 | 12 | NA | TGCAGTGCTAGAGACTGGTGGCAGACCCAGTACTTC | CSARDWWQTQYF
once | TRBJ1-2 | TRBV11-2 | 14 | NA | TGTGCCAGCAGCTTAGATGGGAGCGCCTATGGCTACACCTTC | CASSLDGSAYGYTF
few | TRBJ2-5 | TRBV6-5 | 15 | NA | TGTGCCAGCAGCCTACTAGGAGTTCGGGGAGAGACCCAGTACTTC | CASSLLGVRGETQYF
few | TRBJ2-4 | TRBV7-2 | 17 | NA | TGTGCCAGCAGCTTAAACCCCCAGGACGCCTCTTCCAGAGAGCAGTACTTC | CASSLNPQDASSREQYF
few | TRBJ2-5 | TRBV20-1 | 13 | NA | TGCAGTGCTAGAGATCAGGTCAGGGAGACCCAGTACTTC | CSARDQVRETQYF
NA | TRBJ1-2 | TRBV6-5 | 14 | NA | TGTGCCAGCAGTTATAAGGGGCTTGGCTATGGCTACACCTTC | CASSYKGLGYGYTF
few | TRBJ2-5 | TRBV20-1 | 16 | TRBD2 | TGCAGTGCTAGCCCCCCTCGGCGGGGGGGCGATTGGACCCAGTACTTC | CSASPPRRGGDWTQYF
NA | TRBJ2-7 | TRBV29-1 | 12 | TRBD1 | TGCAGCGCGGGACAGGGGGACTACGAGCAGTACTTC | CSAGQGDYEQYF
NA | TRBJ2-5 | TRBV6-1 | 15 | NA | TGTGCCAGCACAAGGTTAATTGCTAGTCAAGAGACCCAGTCCTTC | CASTRLIASQETQSF
NA | TRBJ2-5 | TRBV20-1 | 14 | NA | TGCAGTGCTAGAGATTCCAGCGAGCAAGAGACCCAGTACTTC | CSARDSSEQETQYF
NA | TRBJ2-1 | TRBV6-1 | 16 | TRBD2 | TGTGCCAGCTTTCCCCTAGCGGGGGGCCCCTACAATGAGCAGTTCTTC | CASFPLAGGPYNEQFF
few | TRBJ2-1 | TRBV6-2/TRBV6-3 | 15 | NA | TGTGCCAGCAGTTCTTCCTTATTCCGGGGTAATGAGCAGTTCTTC | CASSSSLFRGNEQFF
NA | TRBJ2-5 | TRBV6-6 | 15 | TRBD1 | TGTGCCAGCAGTTCCCGACCGGGACAGGGGGGAGTCCAGTACTTC | CASSSRPGQGGVQYF
NA | TRBJ2-1 | TRBV4-3 | 14 | NA | TGCGCCAGCAGTCTCATCATAGCGGCCAATGAGCAGTTCTTC | CASSLIIAANEQFF
NA | TRBJ1-6 | TRBV4-3 | 15 | NA | TGCGCCAGCAGCCAAGAAAAGGGGCTGAATTCACCCCTCCACTTT | CASSQEKGLNSPLHF
NA | TRBJ2-5 | TRBV29-1 | 13 | NA | TGCAGCGTAGACCCCCTAGCGAGGGAGACCCAGTACTTC | CSVDPLARETQYF
NA | TRBJ1-4 | TRBV5-1 | 18 | TRBD1 | TGCGCCAGCAGCCGGGACAGTGGAACCCATCAGGGTAATGAAAAACTGTTTTTT | CASSRDSGTHQGNEKLFF
once | TRBJ2-1 | TRBV9 | 14 | TRBD2 | TGTGCCAGCAGCGTTAGCGGGGGGGCCGGTGAGCAGTTCTTC | CASSVSGGAGEQFF
few | TRBJ1-2 | TRBV4-1 | 16 | NA | TGCGCCAGCAGCCAAGATCCGGCAGCCTCTAACTATGGCTACACCTTC | CASSQDPAASNYGYTF
once | TRBJ2-4 | TRBV2 | 15 | TRBD2 | TGTGCCAGCAGTGGACTAGCTATAGCCAAAAACATTCAGTACTTC | CASSGLAIAKNIQYF
NA | TRBJ2-5 | TRBV28 | 11 | NA | TGTGCCAGCAGTCCAAATGAGGCCCAGTACTTC | CASSPNEAQYF
NA | TRBJ2-1 | TRBV18 | 11 | NA | TGTGCCAGCTCGGCCGGACAGAACCCGTTCTTC | CASSAGQNPFF
NA | TRBJ2-3 | TRBV28 | 17 | TRBD2 | TGTGCCAGCAGCTACCCCGGGGGGGTGTCTAGCACAGATACGCAGTATTTT | CASSYPGGVSSTDTQYF
NA | TRBJ2-1 | TRBV20-1 | 15 | TRBD1 | TGCAGTGCTGTCTCTCCGGGACAGGGCGGGAATGAGCAGTTCTTC | CSAVSPGQGGNEQFF
NA | TRBJ1-2 | TRBV6-5 | 13 | NA | TGTGCCAGCAGTGGGATCAACAGTTATGGCTACACCTTC | CASSGINSYGYTF
once | TRBJ2-4 | TRBV15 | 17 | NA | TGTGCCACCAGCAGAGATGGTAGCGGCTTAGCCAAAAACATTCAGTACTTC | CATSRDGSGLAKNIQYF
NA | TRBJ2-7 | TRBV11-2 | 15 | NA | TGTGCCAGCAGCTTCCTGGGGGGGACAGCCTACGAGCAGTACTTC | CASSFLGGTAYEQYF
few | TRBJ2-1 | TRBV12-3/TRBV12-4 | 15 | NA | TGTGCCAGCAGTTTGCGGCAGGGGATTTCGGATGAGCAGTTCTTC | CASSLRQGISDEQFF
few | TRBJ2-7 | TRBV20-1 | 14 | NA | TGCAGTGCTAGAGATGCAACCGGGGCCTACGAGCAGTACTTC | CSARDATGAYEQYF
NA | TRBJ2-5 | TRBV6-5 | 16 | NA | TGTGCCAGCAGTTCCTCGGCGCGGGGGCGTTGGGAGACCCAGTACTTC | CASSSSARGRWETQYF
NA | TRBJ2-7 | TRBV20-1 | 14 | NA | TGCAGTGCTAGAGCGGGGGGCGAGGGCGACGAGCAGTACTTC | CSARAGGEGDEQYF
NA | TRBJ2-4 | TRBV20-1 | 16 | NA | TGCAGTGCTAGAGGGGAACAGGGTTGGACCAAAAACATTCAGTACTTC | CSARGEQGWTKNIQYF
few | TRBJ2-5 | TRBV5-1 | 15 | NA | TGCGCCAGCAGCTTTCGAACAGGGATGGTGGAGACCCAGTACTTC | CASSFRTGMVETQYF
NA | TRBJ2-1 | TRBV3-1 | 13 | TRBD2 | TGTGCCAGCAGCCAAGACCCGACTAGCGGGCAGTTCTTC | CASSQDPTSGQFF
NA | TRBJ1-4 | TRBV7-9 | 14 | NA | TGTGCCAGCAGCACAGGCGTTTTGGGCGAAAAACTGTTTTTT | CASSTGVLGEKLFF
once | TRBJ2-2 | TRBV28 | 15 | TRBD1 | TGTGCCAGCAGTTTGACAGGGTTGGACACCGGGGAGCTGTTTTTT | CASSLTGLDTGELFF
few | TRBJ1-1 | TRBV7-2 | 14 | NA | TGTGCCAGCAGCTTAGCGGGGTTAGGGACTGAAGCTTTCTTT | CASSLAGLGTEAFF
NA | TRBJ2-5 | TRBV10-3 | 15 | NA | TGTGCCATCAGTGAGTCGCAGGGAGAAGAAGAGACCCAGTACTTC | CAISESQGEEETQYF
NA | TRBJ1-1 | TRBV4-3 | 16 | NA | TGCGCCAGCAGCCAAGAATCCGGCAACAGGGACACTGAAGCTTTCTTT | CASSQESGNRDTEAFF